The 20 T cell receptor beta chains below were found in one sample sequenced in a study of cytomegalovirus exposure and HLA in healthy donors. Vbeta (60) and Jbeta (13) primers were used in the PCR. Produced via immunoSEQ multiplex PCR; TCRdb's table is partial and in-frame only. The table includes under 90,000 clones, about 84% detected once. The sample consisted of PBMCs. The origin of the receptors is a man aged 40-55 years in good health and CMV-seronegative.

The chain recombines TRBV7-9 with TRBJ2-1, with 15 bases aligning to TRBD2. CDR1 is SEHNR and CDR2 is FQNEAQ in the germline V gene (reference sequence). This CDR3 has 18 amino acids. With V trimmed by 5 bases and J by 7 bases, 12 bases remained unmatched. The CDR3: CASSLLRTSGGAINEQFF. The CDR3 DNA reads TGTGCCAGCAGCCTACTTAGGACTAGCGGGGGGGCTATTAATGAGCAGTTCTTC.

The chain carries TRBV6-4 and TRBJ2-1; TRBD2 agrees at 10 bases. The CDR3 runs to 16 residues. Germline V CDR1 and CDR2: MRHNA, SNTAGT. V shed 9 bases and J 4 bases; nucleotides not matched to a gene: 12. The CDR3 DNA sequence: TGTGCCAGTCCAAGTGTCATAGCGGGGGGTTACAATGAGCAGTTCTTC. Residues: CASPSVIAGGYNEQFF.

This clone was observed a few times. The V gene is TRBV28, the J gene TRBJ1-5; D ambiguous. The CDR3 is 14 amino acids. The V end lost 3 bases, the J end lost 7 bases, and 13 bases lay between the germline ends. The V gene's germline CDR1 is MDHEN and CDR2 SYDVKM. CDR3 sequence (DNA): TGTGCCAGCAGTTTTTCTTCCTTCCTACAGCCCCAGCATTTT. It yields the protein CASSFSSFLQPQHF.

V and J are TRBV28 and TRBJ2-7; D gene ambiguous. Per germline, CDR1 MDHEN and CDR2 SYDVKM. The CDR3 is 12 residues long. Trimming took 3 bases from V and 3 from J, leaving 6 bases between them. The CDR3: CASSLAHYEQYF. Here the CDR3 DNA reads TGTGCCAGCAGTTTGGCTCACTACGAGCAGTACTTC.

This clone occurred once. The chain uses TRBV11-2 and TRBJ2-7; D is possibly TRBD1 (5 bases). Per germline, CDR1 SGHAT and CDR2 FQNNGV. The CDR3 is made up of 15 amino acids. V lost 3 bases and J 1 base, leaving 13 bases between the germline ends. CDR3 sequence: CASSFLSGASYEQYF. DNA for the CDR3: TGTGCCAGCAGCTTTTTAAGTGGGGCATCCTACGAGCAGTACTTC.

V usage is TRBV4-2 and J usage is TRBJ1-2; the match to TRBD1 covers 9 bases. The CDR3 loop spans 18 amino acids. Germline CDR1 LGHNA, CDR2 YNFKEQ. J was trimmed by 5 bases and V by 2 bases; bases with no gene match: 15. CDR3 DNA sequence: TGTGCCAGCAGCCAACATGAACACCGGGACAGGGCCAATTATGGCTACACCTTC. Translated, it gives CASSQHEHRDRANYGYTF.

The chain recombines TRBV5-1 with TRBJ2-1; 7 nucleotides align to TRBD2. In germline, CDR1 is SGHRS, CDR2 YFSETQ. CDR3 length equals 15 residues. Unmatched junction bases numbered 6, after V lost 4 bases and J lost 2 bases. Here the CDR3 reads CASSKGLGTYNEQFF. Written as DNA, the CDR3 is TGCGCCAGCAGCAAAGGACTAGGAACCTACAATGAGCAGTTCTTC. The full variable domain, with the rest looked up from reference TRBV5-1 and TRBJ2-1, is KAGVTQTPRYLIKTRGQQVTLSCSPISGHRSVSWYQQTPGQGLQFLFEYFSETQRNKGNFPGRFSGRQFSNSRSEMNVSTLELGDSALYLCASSKGLGTYNEQFFGPGTRLTVL.

This sequence joins TRBV27 and TRBJ2-1; 9 nucleotides line up with TRBD2. The CDR3 is 15 amino acids. The V segment lost 3 bases and the J segment 4 bases; nucleotides outside the gene matches: 4. CDR1 and CDR2 from the germline V gene are MNHEY and SMNVEV (reference sequence). This chain's CDR3 is CASSFASGGYNEQFF. The CDR3 nucleotides read TGTGCCAGCAGTTTCGCCAGCGGGGGGTACAATGAGCAGTTCTTC.

The CDR3 loop reads CASSLATGRNGYTF. The CDR3 DNA is TGTGCCAGCAGCTTGGCGACAGGAAGGAATGGCTACACCTTC. The chain has TRBV7-2 and TRBJ1-2; tentatively, D is TRBD1 (6 bases). In germline, CDR1 is SGHTA, CDR2 FQGNSA. The CDR3 contains 14 residues. V was trimmed by 3 bases and J by 6 bases, leaving 14 bases between them. The full variable domain, in which reference TRBV7-2 and TRBJ1-2 provide the parts outside the CDR3, is GAGVSQSPSNKVTEKGKDVELRCDPISGHTALYWYRQSLGQGLEFLIYFQGNSAPDKSGLPSDRFSAERTGGSVSTLTIQRTQQEDSAVYLCASSLATGRNGYTFGSGTRLTVV.

This chain uses TRBV9 with TRBJ1-4; 8 bases line up with TRBD1. The CDR3 has 15 residues. The ends lost 0 bases at V and 7 bases at J; junction bases unmatched: 5. Germline CDR1 reads SGDLS; CDR2 reads YYNGEE. CDR3 protein: CASSVGTGGGEKLFF. The CDR3 DNA reads TGTGCCAGCAGCGTAGGAACAGGGGGAGGTGAAAAACTGTTTTTT.

The chain uses TRBV7-3 and TRBJ1-1, with TRBD1 matching over 9 bases. Per the germline V gene, CDR1 is SGHTA and CDR2 is FQGTGA. The V and J ends lost 3 bases and 11 bases, in that order; junction bases with no gene match: 16. The CDR3 extends over 16 amino acids. CDR3 in DNA: TGTGCCAGCAGCTTGGATTCGGACAGGGGTGTATCGGGGGCTTTCTTT. Its translation: CASSLDSDRGVSGAFF.

The rearrangement joins TRBV27 to TRBJ2-7; 7 bases line up with TRBD1. This CDR3 spans 14 amino acids. V was clipped by 4 bases and J by 4 bases; unmatched bases: 7. From germline, CDR1 is MNHEY and CDR2 SMNVEV (reference sequence). The CDR3 DNA is TGTGCCAGCAGTTGGGCGACAGGGAGTTACGAGCAGTACTTC. Translating it yields CASSWATGSYEQYF.

In its sample, this clone was seen a few times. This sequence joins TRBV6-1 and TRBJ2-1, with 10 bases fitting TRBD2. CDR1 and CDR2 from the germline V gene are MNHNS and SASEGT. V trimming: 3 bases; J trimming: 4 bases; junction bases outside the gene matches: 9. The length of the CDR3 is 17 residues. The DNA of the CDR3 is TGTGCCAGCAGTGACCTAGCGGGGGCCCCACTATACAATGAGCAGTTCTTC. It encodes CASSDLAGAPLYNEQFF.

CDR3 DNA: TGTGCCAGCAGCTCTCAGGGGGCTGGCACTGAAGCTTTCTTT. Amino acid sequence: CASSSQGAGTEAFF. The chain carries TRBV7-2 and TRBJ1-1; the match to TRBD1 covers 8 bases. Germline V lookup: CDR1 SGHTA, CDR2 FQGNSA. The CDR3 sequence is 14 residues long. With V trimmed by 4 bases and J by 4 bases, 5 bases remained unmatched.

The chain links TRBV6-5 to TRBJ1-5; D may be TRBD1 (5 bases). CDR1 MNHEY and CDR2 SVGAGI come from the germline V gene. Trimming removed 0 bases at V and 10 bases at J, with 16 bases between. CDR3 size: 15 residues. The CDR3 nucleotides are TGTGCCAGCAGTTACTCGAAGGGGCAGGGCTTACCCCAGCATTTT. Amino acid sequence: CASSYSKGQGLPQHF.

This sequence joins TRBV5-5 and TRBJ1-2, with 9 positions matching TRBD1. Germline V gives CDR1 SGHKS, CDR2 YYEKEE (reference sequence). The CDR3 spans 15 residues. V lost 3 bases and J lost 2; bases outside the gene matches: 5. CDR3 DNA sequence: TGTGCCAGCAGCTGGGGGGACAGGGCCAACTATGGCTACACCTTC. Its protein is CASSWGDRANYGYTF.

The V call is TRBV6-4, the J call TRBJ2-2; D call uncertain. Germline-derived CDR1 and CDR2 are MRHNA and SNTAGT. Trimming took off 1 base at V and 3 bases at J, with 6 bases between the two ends. The CDR3 runs 14 residues. The CDR3 reads CASSDYSDTGELFF. CDR3 bases: TGTGCCAGCAGTGACTACTCTGACACCGGGGAGCTGTTTTTT.

The CDR3 reads CASSSFLHRGTGGYTF. As DNA, the CDR3 is TGTGCCAGCAGCTCCTTCCTCCATAGGGGAACGGGTGGCTACACCTTC. V and J are TRBV7-8 and TRBJ1-2; the D gene is possibly TRBD1 (5 bases). V was cut by 4 bases and J by 7 bases, with 22 bases left in between. The CDR3 contains 16 residues. Germline CDR1 SGHVS, CDR2 FQNEAQ.

The chain has TRBV6-1 and TRBJ1-2; D remains unclear. CDR3 size: 18 residues. Between the trimmed V and J ends, which lost 2 bases and 5 bases, there was a span of 24 bases. Germline V CDR1 and CDR2: MNHNS, SASEGT. CDR3 nucleotides: TGTGCCAGCAGTGAAAGCGGCCGATTGGCAGGAGCCGGATATGGCTACACCTTC. Encoded protein: CASSESGRLAGAGYGYTF.

The gene calls are TRBV7-9 and TRBJ1-5; D is possibly TRBD1 (6 bases). Per germline, CDR1 SEHNR and CDR2 FQNEAQ (reference sequence). Between the trimmed V and J ends, which lost 5 bases and 0 bases, there was a span of 23 bases. The CDR3 has 19 residues. The CDR3 nucleotides are TGTGCCAGCAGCGACCCCGGGACACCCGGCGGGTATAGCAATCAGCCCCAGCATTTT. Residues: CASSDPGTPGGYSNQPQHF.